This entry concerns a single T cell receptor (beta chain). Its target is unknown. The sample comes from a study of cytomegalovirus exposure and HLA in healthy donors. Germline values: CDR1 MNHNY, CDR2 SVGAGI (reference sequence). V trimming: 6 bases; J trimming: 7 bases; junction bases outside the gene matches: 5. The CDR3 has 15 amino acids. Primers: 60 Vbeta forward and 13 Jbeta reverse. This table comes from immunoSEQ multiplex PCR, and its TCRdb copy is limited to in-frame clones, with some not included. Here the sample spans about 95,000 clones, 75% to 85% being singletons. Study-level findings and limits: Later work associated 16,951 TCR beta sequences with HLA alleles at 0.05 false discovery rate.

The genes are TRBV6-6 and TRBJ2-1; 14 positions match TRBD2. The material sequenced was PBMCs. The receptor's source is a woman in her forties in good health and CMV-seronegative. The CDR3 nucleotides read TGTGCCAGCAGCGGGACTAGCGGGGGCAAAAATGAGCAGTTCTTC. Translating gives CASSGTSGGKNEQFF.